One sample yielded the 10 T cell receptor beta chains listed below, sequenced in a study of blood T cell repertoires in COVID-19. Libraries were prepared by immunoSEQ multiplex PCR; TCRdb keeps only in-frame clonotypes and omits some of them. This sample has about 300,000 clones, with around nine tenths found just once. Sequences were obtained from peripheral blood. The origin of the receptors is a man between 65 and 80 years old with acute or convalescent COVID-19.

The chain links TRBV28 to TRBJ1-1; D remains unclear. Trimming removed 8 bases from V and 7 bases from J, with 2 bases in between. Germline V gene sequence: CDR1 MDHEN, CDR2 SYDVKM. The CDR3 consists of 8 residues. The CDR3 DNA sequence: TGTGCCAGCCTTGAAGCTTTCTTT. Translation gives CASLEAFF.

The chain has TRBV30 and TRBJ1-5, with D unresolved. Germline CDR1 GTSNPN, CDR2 SVGIG (reference sequence). V was shortened by 0 bases and J by 7 bases, with 16 bases between the two germline ends. The CDR3 totals 15 residues. CDR3 residues: CAWSVLGRQPQPQHF. CDR3 bases: TGTGCCTGGAGTGTACTGGGCCGGCAACCACAGCCCCAGCATTTT. The variable domain in full, completed from reference TRBV30 and TRBJ1-5, reads SQTIHQWPATLVQPVGSPLSLECTVEGTSNPNLYWYRQAAGRGLQLLFYSVGIGQISSEVPQNLSASRPQDRQFILSSKKLLLSDSGFYLCAWSVLGRQPQPQHFGDGTRLSIL.

The gene calls are TRBV20-1 and TRBJ1-5, with D maybe TRBD1 (6 bases). There are 14 residues in the CDR3. From germline, CDR1 is DFQATT and CDR2 SNEGSKA (reference sequence). Trimming left V 3 bases short and J 2 bases short, with 11 bases between. The CDR3 DNA reads as TGCAGTGCTAGTCAGGGGTCCGGCAATCAGCCCCAGCATTTT. Protein: CSASQGSGNQPQHF.

CDR3 amino acids: CASSFTGTGIHEQYF. In nucleotides, the CDR3 is TGTGCCAGCAGTTTTACCGGGACAGGCATCCACGAGCAGTACTTC. This chain links TRBV28 with TRBJ2-7, with 8 bases lining up with TRBD1. The CDR3 is 15 residues long. V shed 3 bases and J 5 bases; nucleotides not matched to a gene: 9. Germline assignment: CDR1 MDHEN and CDR2 SYDVKM.

The rearrangement joins TRBV20-1 to TRBJ2-3; D uncertain. V was shortened by 3 bases and J by 0 bases, with 10 bases between the two germline ends. The CDR3 totals 14 residues. Per the germline V gene, CDR1 is DFQATT and CDR2 is SNEGSKA (reference sequence). The chain's CDR3 is CSASSPVSTDTQYF. The CDR3 DNA reads as TGCAGTGCTAGTTCTCCGGTTAGCACAGATACGCAGTATTTT.

This clone was detected once. The chain is built from TRBV3-1 (or the pseudogene TRBV3-2) and TRBJ2-1, with 11 bases lining up with TRBD1. CDR3 length: 16 residues. J gave up 6 bases and V 0 bases, and 4 bases lay outside the gene matches. Germline V CDR1 and CDR2: LGHDT, YNNKEL (reference sequence). CDR3 coding DNA: TGTGCCAGCAGCCAAGAGACCGGGACAGGGGGCAATGAGCAGTTCTTC. Its protein is CASSQETGTGGNEQFF.

This sequence joins TRBV30 and TRBJ2-3, with 7 bases that match TRBD1. The V segment lost 4 bases and the J segment 4 bases; nucleotides outside the gene matches: 2. Germline lookup yields CDR1 GTSNPN and CDR2 SVGIG (reference sequence). This CDR3 is built from 12 residues. The CDR3: CAWTDRADTQYF. DNA for the CDR3: TGTGCCTGGACCGACAGGGCAGATACGCAGTATTTT.

This chain connects TRBV19 to TRBJ2-5, with 8 bases fitting TRBD2. CDR3 length equals 14 residues. With 3 bases clipped from V and 3 bases from J, the junction kept 3 bases outside the gene matches. Germline V gives CDR1 LNHDA, CDR2 SQIVND (reference sequence). The CDR3 reads CASSIGSGEETQYF. In DNA form, the CDR3 reads TGTGCCAGTAGTATCGGTAGCGGGGAAGAGACCCAGTACTTC.

The chain carries TRBV7-2 and TRBJ2-1; 9 bases are shared with TRBD2. V shed 0 bases, J shed 8 bases, and the junction held 5 bases outside the gene matches. The CDR3 length is 15 residues. CDR1 and CDR2 from the germline V gene are SGHTA and FQGNSA. CDR3 nucleotide sequence: TGTGCCAGCAGCTTAGCGGGCGGGGGGGAATATGAGCAGTTCTTC. Residues: CASSLAGGGEYEQFF. The full variable domain, with the rest looked up from reference TRBV7-2 and TRBJ2-1, is GAGVSQSPSNKVTEKGKDVELRCDPISGHTALYWYRQSLGQGLEFLIYFQGNSAPDKSGLPSDRFSAERTGGSVSTLTIQRTQQEDSAVYLCASSLAGGGEYEQFFGPGTRLTVL.

J is TRBJ2-7 and V is TRBV4-3, with 8 positions matching TRBD2. The junction had 9 bases not matched to a gene; V was cut back by 0 bases and J by 2 bases. Germline CDR1 reads LGHNA; CDR2 reads YSLEER. The CDR3 covers 17 residues. The CDR3 region has the DNA TGCGCCAGCAGCCAAGAAGGTCGGACTAGCCCCACCTACGAGCAGTACTTC. Translation gives CASSQEGRTSPTYEQYF.